The T cell receptor beta chain under discussion was sequenced for a study of blood T cell repertoires in COVID-19. V dropped 0 bases and J dropped 5; count of bases not matched to a gene: 7. This CDR3 has 15 residues. The V gene's germline CDR1 is SGHRS and CDR2 YFSETQ. TCRdb's copy holds only in-frame clones and misses some; the assay was immunoSEQ multiplex PCR. The sample yields some 200,000 clones, roughly nine tenths seen once. The chain joins TRBV5-1 to TRBJ2-5, with 7 bases identical to TRBD1. This receptor was identified in a man between 65 and 85 years old with acute or convalescent COVID-19. Material for sequencing was peripheral blood. The CDR3 DNA sequence: TGCGCCAGCAGCTTGGCGGCAGGGGGTAGCGAGACCCAGTACTTC. As protein: CASSLAAGGSETQYF. Full variable domain (rest looked up from reference TRBV5-1 and TRBJ2-5): KAGVTQTPRYLIKTRGQQVTLSCSPISGHRSVSWYQQTPGQGLQFLFEYFSETQRNKGNFPGRFSGRQFSNSRSEMNVSTLELGDSALYLCASSLAAGGSETQYFGPGTRLLVL.